Reported below is one T cell receptor (beta chain). Its cognate antigen is unknown. This entry is derived from a study of response to subunit inactivated influenza vaccine. Study results and limitations: Each seasonal influenza vaccination, the authors suggested, recruits few new T cells.

TCRdb re-derived calls from the RT-PCR reads in MiXCR, one entry per CDR3 protein. Of 550,000 to 600,000 distinct CDR3 sequences in the sample, 12% were seen once. This CDR3 is 14 amino acids long. The V gene's germline CDR1 is MDHEN and CDR2 SYDVKM. The V gene end was trimmed by 6 bases and the J gene end by 6 bases; junction bases not matched to a gene: 9. The TCR comes from a man in his forties or fifties who received an inactivated influenza vaccine. V is TRBV28 and J is TRBJ1-1, with TRBD1 matching over 8 bases. The sample was PBMCs from blood, taken on the day of vaccination. CDR3: CASSPGDRRPEAFF. The CDR3 DNA reads TGTGCCAGCAGCCCCGGGGACAGGAGGCCTGAAGCTTTCTTT.